The text below deals with one T cell receptor (beta chain). V dropped 2 bases and J dropped 2 bases, with 19 bases sitting between them. Germline CDR1 and CDR2: SGDLS and YYNGEE. This CDR3 is 17 amino acids long. The sample belongs to a study of blood T cell repertoires in COVID-19. Living in roughly 23 US areas, the participants were between about 18 and 95 years of age. Cohort 3 donors were reported recovered after two negative PCRs, clearance, or symptom resolution. In the original workflow: The authors estimated nucleated cell counts from reference gene primer amplification. The table came from immunoSEQ multiplex PCR; TCRdb's copy has only in-frame clones and leaves some out. The DNA was the basis for D and trimming; V, J and clone size are from that table. The sample includes more than 85,000 clones, 65% to 90% of them seen just once.

This sequence originates from a woman aged 50 to 65 who had recovered from COVID-19. V gene TRBV9 combines with J gene TRBJ1-2; TRBD1 is a possible D gene (6 bases). Sequencing was carried out using PBMCs or T cells enriched from blood (not recorded which). Written as DNA, the CDR3 is TGTGCCAGCAGCGTCTCTACGTCAATCAGGGGAAACTATGGCTACACCTTC. This encodes CASSVSTSIRGNYGYTF. The full variable domain, completed using reference TRBV9 and TRBJ1-2, is DSGVTQTPKHLITATGQRVTLRCSPRSGDLSVYWYQQSLDQGLQFLIQYYNGEERAKGNILERFSAQQFPDLHSELNLSSLELGDSALYFCASSVSTSIRGNYGYTFGSGTRLTVV.